A single TCR beta chain is shown here with its context. Repertoires were generated with immunoSEQ multiplex PCR, while TCRdb's copy carries only in-frame clones and drops some. The data contain under 75,000 clones, about 80% of them seen just once; the ten biggest clones take up around 50%. V lost 0 bases and J 0 bases, leaving 7 bases between the germline ends. The CDR3 is made up of 15 amino acids. In germline, CDR1 is SGDLS, CDR2 YYNGEE. This sample was included in a study of blood T cell repertoires in COVID-19. The overall study: Nucleic acid was either cDNA or gDNA, and it came from T cells, B-cell-depleted T cells, or PBMCs.

The source material was peripheral blood. V is TRBV9 and J is TRBJ2-1, with TRBD2 as a possible D gene (5 bases). This clonotype was sampled from a woman of 80 years or more with acute or convalescent COVID-19. CDR3 sequence (DNA): TGTGCCAGCAGCGTAGTAGAGGGCTCCTACAATGAGCAGTTCTTC. It yields the protein CASSVVEGSYNEQFF.